This is a list of T cell receptor beta chains from one sample in a study of T cell repertoires in cytomegalovirus infection. The antigens these receptors bind are not known. TCRdb called the reads again in MiXCR, with one record for every CDR3 protein. The sample has under 95,000 distinct CDR3 sequences, 40% to 50% seen once. Sample: CD8+ T cells from cultured PBMCs, taken from culture after CMV antigen stimulation. The receptor source for this set is a human donor in good health (CMV status not recorded). Some clones in this sample may be carry-over from other donors' samples. Each CDR3 is given with its conserved first and last residue. The D gene is left open where the match is weak. Some rows mark clone size as missing; the rest say once, few, many or name a class of expanded clone.

>TRBV7-8|TRBD1|TRBJ2-7|-
TGTGCCAGCAGCCCTATGGGCAGGGGGCTCTACGAGCAGTACTTC
CASSPMGRGLYEQYF
>TRBV27|-|TRBJ2-7|-
TGTGCCAGCAGTCTCCTTGGGGGGGGCAACTACGAGCAGTACTTC
CASSLLGGGNYEQYF
>TRBV2|-|TRBJ2-7|-
TGTGCCAGCAGCGACCCCCAGGGTACAGTCTACGAGCAGTACTTC
CASSDPQGTVYEQYF
>TRBV27|-|TRBJ2-3|once
TGTGCCAGCAGTTTAGGAGGGGCGATCGGCACAGATACGCAGTATTTT
CASSLGGAIGTDTQYF
>TRBV7-8|-|TRBJ2-5|-
TGTGCCAGCAGCTTACTCAGGGACTGGCGGGAGACCCAGTACTTC
CASSLLRDWRETQYF
>TRBV7-6|-|TRBJ1-6|few
TGTGCCAGCAGCTTCCGCCGGGGAAGACGGGATTCACCCCTCCACTTT
CASSFRRGRRDSPLHF
>TRBV6-1|TRBD1|TRBJ2-7|-
TGTGCCAGCGGACAGGGCATACAGGCCTACGAGCAGTACTTC
CASGQGIQAYEQYF
>TRBV5-1|-|TRBJ2-7|-
TGCGCCAGCAGCTTGAGACAGTACGAGCAGTACTTC
CASSLRQYEQYF
>TRBV11-2|-|TRBJ2-1|-
TGTGCCAGCAGCTTAGAAAAGCCTTCCAATGAGCAGTTCTTC
CASSLEKPSNEQFF
>TRBV15|-|TRBJ1-1|-
TGTGCCACCAGCAGGGACGTGAGGTCCACTGAAGCTTTCTTT
CATSRDVRSTEAFF
>TRBV7-9|TRBD2|TRBJ2-3|-
TGTGCCAGCAGCTCCTCCCACGAAAAGCGGGAGAGCACAGATACGCAGTATTTT
CASSSSHEKRESTDTQYF
>TRBV5-4|-|TRBJ2-1|few
TGTGCCAGCAGCTTGGATGGGGGCTACCACAATGAGCAGTTCTTC
CASSLDGGYHNEQFF
>TRBV10-3|-|TRBJ1-2|-
TGTGCCATCAGTGAGTCGGGTTTTGGCCGAGTGGGCTACACCTTC
CAISESGFGRVGYTF
>TRBV7-8|-|TRBJ1-5|few
TGTGCCAGCAGCACCCATCGAGGTCAGCCCCAGCATTTT
CASSTHRGQPQHF
>TRBV2|TRBD2|TRBJ2-3|-
TGTGCCAGCAGAGCTAGCGGTTTCACAGATACGCAGTATTTT
CASRASGFTDTQYF
>TRBV12-3/TRBV12-4|-|TRBJ1-1|-
TGTGCCAGCACTCGGCTTTTCCCGGACACTGAAGCTTTCTTT
CASTRLFPDTEAFF
>TRBV7-8|TRBD2|TRBJ2-5|-
TGTGCCAGCAGGAATGGAGGGAGGGGTCGGTCGGAAGAGACCCAGTACTTC
CASRNGGRGRSEETQYF
>TRBV7-8|-|TRBJ1-2|-
TGTGCCAGCAGCTCCACAGGAGGATATGGCTACACCTTC
CASSSTGGYGYTF
>TRBV7-9|TRBD2|TRBJ2-5|-
TGTGCCAGCAGCCCTAGGACTAGCGCGAACCAAGAGACCCAGTACTTC
CASSPRTSANQETQYF
>TRBV7-9|TRBD1|TRBJ2-1|-
TGTGCCAGCACTACGGGACAGACCTACAATGAGCAGTTCTTC
CASTTGQTYNEQFF
>TRBV7-2|-|TRBJ1-2|-
TGTGCCAGCAGCTTCAGGGCCTATGGCTACACCTTC
CASSFRAYGYTF
>TRBV6-1|TRBD1|TRBJ1-5|-
TGTGCCAGCAGTGTGGACAGGGGGGCATATAGCAATCAGCCCCAGCATTTT
CASSVDRGAYSNQPQHF
>TRBV5-1|TRBD1|TRBJ2-7|-
TGCGCCAGCAGCCCCCAGGACAGGGGCGAGCAGTACTTC
CASSPQDRGEQYF
>TRBV20-1|-|TRBJ1-4|few
TGCAGTGCTAGAATATACGAGACTAATGAAAAACTGTTTTTT
CSARIYETNEKLFF
>TRBV7-9|TRBD1|TRBJ2-7|many
TGTGCCAGCAGCCCGACAGGGTACGAGCAGTACTTC
CASSPTGYEQYF